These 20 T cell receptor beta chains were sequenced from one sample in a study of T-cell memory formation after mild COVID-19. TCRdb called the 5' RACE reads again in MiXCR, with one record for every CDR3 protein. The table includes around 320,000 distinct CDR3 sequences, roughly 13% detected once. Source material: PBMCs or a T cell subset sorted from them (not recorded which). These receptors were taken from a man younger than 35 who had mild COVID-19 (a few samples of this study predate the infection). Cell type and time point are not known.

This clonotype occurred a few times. The CDR3 protein is CASSAGLGGSEQYV. The CDR3 DNA reads TGCGCCAGCAGCGCCGGTCTGGGGGGGTCCGAGCAGTACGTC. The gene calls are TRBV5-1 and TRBJ2-7, with 7 bases aligning to TRBD2. This CDR3 comprises 14 residues. The germline CDR1 and CDR2 sequences are SGHRS and YFSETQ. V shed 4 bases, J shed 6 bases, and the junction held 10 bases outside the gene matches.

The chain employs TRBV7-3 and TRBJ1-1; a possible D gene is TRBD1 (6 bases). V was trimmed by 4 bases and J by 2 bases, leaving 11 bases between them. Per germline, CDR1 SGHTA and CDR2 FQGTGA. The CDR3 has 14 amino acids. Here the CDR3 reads CASSSGHTNTEAFF. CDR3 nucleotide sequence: TGTGCCAGCAGCTCGGGACATACAAACACTGAAGCTTTCTTT.

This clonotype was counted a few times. The CDR3 DNA follows: TGCGCCAGCAGCCCTGCGGGAGTCACTGAAGCTTTCTTT. Amino acid sequence: CASSPAGVTEAFF. The rearrangement uses TRBV5-1 and TRBJ1-1; D gene unclear. The ends were cut back, 4 bases at V and 4 bases at J, with 11 bases in the middle. The CDR3 has 13 residues. Germline V CDR1 and CDR2: SGHRS, YFSETQ.

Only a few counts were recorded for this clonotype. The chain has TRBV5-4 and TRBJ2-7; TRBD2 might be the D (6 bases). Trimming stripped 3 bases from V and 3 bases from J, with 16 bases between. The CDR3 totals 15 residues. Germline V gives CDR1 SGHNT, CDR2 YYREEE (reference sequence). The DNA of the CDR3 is TGTGCCAGCAGCTCCGGGACTGGTCCCTTCTACGAGCAGTACGTC. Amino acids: CASSSGTGPFYEQYV.

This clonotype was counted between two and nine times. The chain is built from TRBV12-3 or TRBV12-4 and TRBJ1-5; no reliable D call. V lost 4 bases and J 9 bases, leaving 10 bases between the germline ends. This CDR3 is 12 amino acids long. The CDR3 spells CASSSRTRPQHF. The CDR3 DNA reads TGTGCCAGCAGTTCAAGGACCCGGCCCCAGCATTTT.

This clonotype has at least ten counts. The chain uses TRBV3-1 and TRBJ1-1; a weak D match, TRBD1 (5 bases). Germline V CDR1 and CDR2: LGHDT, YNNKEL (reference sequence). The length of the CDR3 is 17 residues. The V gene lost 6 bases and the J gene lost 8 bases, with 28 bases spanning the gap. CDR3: CASRGRGPISLDFEAFF. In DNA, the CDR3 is TGTGCCAGCAGAGGGAGGGGCCCAATCTCTTTGGACTTCGAAGCTTTCTTT.

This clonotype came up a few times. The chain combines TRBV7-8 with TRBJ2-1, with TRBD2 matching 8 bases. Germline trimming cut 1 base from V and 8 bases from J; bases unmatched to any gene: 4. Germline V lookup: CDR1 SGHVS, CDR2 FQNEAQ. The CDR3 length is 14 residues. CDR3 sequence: CASSLVSSGDEQFF. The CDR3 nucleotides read TGTGCCAGCAGCTTAGTAAGTAGCGGGGATGAGCAGTTCTTC.

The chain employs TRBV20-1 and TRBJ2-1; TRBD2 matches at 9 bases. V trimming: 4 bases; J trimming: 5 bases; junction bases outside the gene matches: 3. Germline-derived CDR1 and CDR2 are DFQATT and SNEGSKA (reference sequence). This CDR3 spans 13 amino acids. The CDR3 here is CSAMGLAHNEQFF. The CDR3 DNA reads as TGCAGTGCTATGGGACTAGCTCACAATGAGCAGTTCTTC.

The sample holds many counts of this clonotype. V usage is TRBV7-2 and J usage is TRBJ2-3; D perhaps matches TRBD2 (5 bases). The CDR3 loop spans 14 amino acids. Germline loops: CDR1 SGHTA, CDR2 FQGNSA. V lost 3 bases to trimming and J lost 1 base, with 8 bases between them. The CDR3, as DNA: TGTGCCAGCAGCTTCAAAGCGGGCACAGATACGCAGTATTTT. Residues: CASSFKAGTDTQYF.

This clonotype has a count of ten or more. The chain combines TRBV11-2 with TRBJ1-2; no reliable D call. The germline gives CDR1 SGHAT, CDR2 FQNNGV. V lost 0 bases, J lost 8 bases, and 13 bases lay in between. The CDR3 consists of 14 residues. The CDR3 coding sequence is TGTGCCAGCAGCTTAGAGTGGGCCCTGGGAGGCTACACCTTC. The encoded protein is CASSLEWALGGYTF.

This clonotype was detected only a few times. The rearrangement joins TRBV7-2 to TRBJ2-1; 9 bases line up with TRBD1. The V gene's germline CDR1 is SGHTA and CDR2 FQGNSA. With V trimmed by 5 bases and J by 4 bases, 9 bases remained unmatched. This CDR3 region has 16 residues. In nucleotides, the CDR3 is TGTGCCAGCAGCCCGAAGCCGGGACAGGGTTACAATGAGCAGTTCTTC. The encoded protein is CASSPKPGQGYNEQFF.

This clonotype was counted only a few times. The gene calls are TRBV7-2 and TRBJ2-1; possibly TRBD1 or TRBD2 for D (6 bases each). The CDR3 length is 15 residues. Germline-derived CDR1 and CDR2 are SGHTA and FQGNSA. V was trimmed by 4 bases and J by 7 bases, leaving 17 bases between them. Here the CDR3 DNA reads TGTGCCAGCAGCTCCCCGATGGGGGGCGGAAATGAGCAGTTCTTC. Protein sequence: CASSSPMGGGNEQFF.

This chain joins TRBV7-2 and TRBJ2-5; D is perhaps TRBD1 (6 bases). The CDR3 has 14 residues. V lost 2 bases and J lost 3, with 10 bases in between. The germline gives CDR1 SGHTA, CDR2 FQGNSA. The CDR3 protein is CASSLPGQKETQYF. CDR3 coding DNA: TGTGCCAGCAGCTTACCCGGACAGAAAGAGACCCAGTACTTC. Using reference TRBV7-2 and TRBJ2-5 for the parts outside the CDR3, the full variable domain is GAGVSQSPSNKVTEKGKDVELRCDPISGHTALYWYRQSLGQGLEFLIYFQGNSAPDKSGLPSDRFSAERTGGSVSTLTIQRTQQEDSAVYLCASSLPGQKETQYFGPGTRLLVL.

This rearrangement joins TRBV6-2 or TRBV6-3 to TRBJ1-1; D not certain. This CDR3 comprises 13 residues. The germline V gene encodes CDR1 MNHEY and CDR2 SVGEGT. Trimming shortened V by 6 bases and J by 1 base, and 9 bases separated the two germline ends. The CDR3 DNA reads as TGTGCCAGCAGGCTCGGGCAGAACACTGAAGCTTTCTTT. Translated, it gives CASRLGQNTEAFF.

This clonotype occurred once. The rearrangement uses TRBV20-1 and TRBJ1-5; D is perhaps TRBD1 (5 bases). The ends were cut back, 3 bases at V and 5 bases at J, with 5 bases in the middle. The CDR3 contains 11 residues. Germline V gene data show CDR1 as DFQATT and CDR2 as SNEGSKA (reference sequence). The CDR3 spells CSARGDQPQHF. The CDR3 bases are TGCAGTGCTAGGGGGGATCAGCCCCAGCATTTT.

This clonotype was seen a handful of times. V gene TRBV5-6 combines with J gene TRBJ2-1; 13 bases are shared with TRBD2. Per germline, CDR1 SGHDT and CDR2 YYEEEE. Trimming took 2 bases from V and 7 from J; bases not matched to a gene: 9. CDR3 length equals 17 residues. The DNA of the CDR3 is TGTGCCAGCAGCTTAGTAACTACGGGACTAGCGGGGAATGAGCAGTTCTTC. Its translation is CASSLVTTGLAGNEQFF. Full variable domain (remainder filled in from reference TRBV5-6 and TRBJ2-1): DAGVTQSPTHLIKTRGQQVTLRCSPKSGHDTVSWYQQALGQGPQFIFQYYEEEERQRGNFPDRFSGHQFPNYSSELNVNALLLGDSALYLCASSLVTTGLAGNEQFFGPGTRLTVL.

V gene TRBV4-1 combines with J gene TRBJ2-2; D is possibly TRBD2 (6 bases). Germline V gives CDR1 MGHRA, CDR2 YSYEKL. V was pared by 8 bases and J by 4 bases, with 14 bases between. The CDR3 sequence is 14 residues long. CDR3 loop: CASRWDGGTGELFF. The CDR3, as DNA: TGCGCCAGCCGATGGGACGGGGGCACCGGGGAGCTGTTTTTT.

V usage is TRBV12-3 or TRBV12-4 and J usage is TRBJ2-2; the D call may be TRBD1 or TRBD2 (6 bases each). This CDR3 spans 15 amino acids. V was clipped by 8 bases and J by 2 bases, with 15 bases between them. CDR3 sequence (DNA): TGTGCCAGCTCCAACCGGGGGCTAAACACCGGGGAGCTGTTTTTT. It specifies CASSNRGLNTGELFF.

CDR3 amino acids: CASSYGVGGLENIQYF. The DNA of the CDR3 is TGTGCCAGCAGTTACGGGGTCGGAGGTCTCGAAAACATTCAGTACTTC. V is TRBV6-2 or TRBV6-3 and J is TRBJ2-4; perhaps TRBD2 as D (5 bases). The V and J ends lost 2 bases and 5 bases respectively, with 16 bases between them. The germline CDR1 and CDR2 sequences are MNHEY and SVGEGT. This CDR3 region has 16 residues.

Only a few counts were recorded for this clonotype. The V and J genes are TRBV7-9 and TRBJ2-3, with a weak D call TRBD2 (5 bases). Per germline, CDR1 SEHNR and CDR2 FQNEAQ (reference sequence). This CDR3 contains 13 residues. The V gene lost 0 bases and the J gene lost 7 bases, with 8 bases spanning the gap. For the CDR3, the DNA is TGTGCCAGCAGCTTAGCGGGAGACAATACGCAGTATTTT. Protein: CASSLAGDNTQYF.